The rows below give T cell receptor beta chains drawn from one sample of a study of blood T cell repertoires in COVID-19. Method: immunoSEQ multiplex PCR; TCRdb's copy keeps in-frame clones and lacks some. The sample consists of under 80,000 clones, around 89% of them appearing once. Sequencing was carried out using peripheral blood. These receptor sequences come from a human donor in a cohort sampled during active COVID-19. The conserved cysteine and the conserved F or W are not part of the CDR3 here. Each record gives: V gene, D gene, J gene, CDR3 protein. D genes are given only for firm matches.

V gene: TRBV18
D gene: TRBD2
J gene: TRBJ2-1
CDR3 protein: ASSVAGGTYNEQF

V gene: TRBV11-2
D gene: NA
J gene: TRBJ2-1
CDR3 protein: ASSLEGFYNEQF

V gene: TRBV18
D gene: TRBD2
J gene: TRBJ2-3
CDR3 protein: ASSPQGLAGIPTSTDTQY

V gene: TRBV11-3
D gene: NA
J gene: TRBJ2-3
CDR3 protein: ASSSYQTPDTQY

V gene: TRBV12-3/TRBV12-4
D gene: NA
J gene: TRBJ1-2
CDR3 protein: ASSFTGNGYT

V gene: TRBV6-6
D gene: NA
J gene: TRBJ1-3
CDR3 protein: ASSFKQGSGNTIY

V gene: TRBV5-1
D gene: NA
J gene: TRBJ1-3
CDR3 protein: ASSLAPGTGNTIY

V gene: TRBV21-1
D gene: NA
J gene: TRBJ1-2
CDR3 protein: ASSNPGQGYT

V gene: TRBV19
D gene: TRBD2
J gene: TRBJ2-1
CDR3 protein: ASSILEAGASYNEQF

V gene: TRBV29-1
D gene: TRBD2
J gene: TRBJ2-7
CDR3 protein: SVIAGGTYEQY

V gene: TRBV10-3
D gene: TRBD1
J gene: TRBJ2-7
CDR3 protein: AISDPGQARDEQY

V gene: TRBV19
D gene: NA
J gene: TRBJ2-6
CDR3 protein: ASSINSGSGANVLT

V gene: TRBV13
D gene: TRBD1
J gene: TRBJ1-5
CDR3 protein: ASSLGQGRNQPQH

V gene: TRBV29-1
D gene: TRBD2
J gene: TRBJ2-3
CDR3 protein: SVGGRAVYTQY

V gene: TRBV3-1/TRBV3-2
D gene: TRBD2
J gene: TRBJ2-7
CDR3 protein: ASSQVTSGRHKY

V gene: TRBV6-6
D gene: NA
J gene: TRBJ1-6
CDR3 protein: ASKDSYNSPLH

V gene: TRBV5-4
D gene: TRBD2
J gene: TRBJ2-1
CDR3 protein: ASSATTSGSHYNEQF

V gene: TRBV11-3
D gene: TRBD2
J gene: TRBJ2-2
CDR3 protein: ASSPRLAVFEELF

V gene: TRBV5-6
D gene: NA
J gene: TRBJ2-7
CDR3 protein: ASSGGPAGEQY

V gene: TRBV19
D gene: NA
J gene: TRBJ1-2
CDR3 protein: ASNRQALSGYGYT

V gene: TRBV6-4
D gene: TRBD1
J gene: TRBJ1-5
CDR3 protein: ASRGQGNQPQH

V gene: TRBV6-5
D gene: NA
J gene: TRBJ2-2
CDR3 protein: ASSRQNTGELF

V gene: TRBV6-1
D gene: TRBD1
J gene: TRBJ1-5
CDR3 protein: ASSERGDRNQPQH

V gene: TRBV6-4
D gene: NA
J gene: TRBJ2-1
CDR3 protein: ASSDSNSPGNEQF

V gene: TRBV28
D gene: NA
J gene: TRBJ1-2
CDR3 protein: ASSRSGTTNYGYT

V gene: TRBV7-9
D gene: TRBD2
J gene: TRBJ2-2
CDR3 protein: ASSFPGGGPGELF

V gene: TRBV5-6
D gene: NA
J gene: TRBJ1-6
CDR3 protein: ASSLQLAGDSPLH

V gene: TRBV19
D gene: TRBD1
J gene: TRBJ2-5
CDR3 protein: ASSIDTGGETQY

V gene: TRBV5-1
D gene: NA
J gene: TRBJ2-3
CDR3 protein: ASSLGLSDTQY

V gene: TRBV7-9
D gene: NA
J gene: TRBJ1-2
CDR3 protein: ASSFDSFAYSYGYT

V gene: TRBV12-3/TRBV12-4
D gene: NA
J gene: TRBJ2-5
CDR3 protein: ASSLREETQY

V gene: TRBV12-5
D gene: TRBD1
J gene: TRBJ2-2
CDR3 protein: ASGSGQGYTGELF

V gene: TRBV12-3/TRBV12-4
D gene: NA
J gene: TRBJ2-2
CDR3 protein: ASSLARTGELF

V gene: TRBV12-3/TRBV12-4
D gene: NA
J gene: TRBJ2-2
CDR3 protein: ASPDTSTGELF

V gene: TRBV29-1
D gene: TRBD2
J gene: TRBJ2-1
CDR3 protein: SVTATSGLYNEQF

V gene: TRBV5-1
D gene: NA
J gene: TRBJ1-1
CDR3 protein: ASSLALHRRNTTPEAF

V gene: TRBV27
D gene: NA
J gene: TRBJ1-2
CDR3 protein: ASSLFSNYGYT

V gene: TRBV25-1
D gene: NA
J gene: TRBJ1-2
CDR3 protein: ASSEYSREGYGYT

V gene: TRBV19
D gene: TRBD2
J gene: TRBJ2-3
CDR3 protein: ASSTLAGGFTDTQY

V gene: TRBV28
D gene: NA
J gene: TRBJ1-5
CDR3 protein: ASSFSGRDSNQPQH

V gene: TRBV7-9
D gene: NA
J gene: TRBJ1-1
CDR3 protein: ASSPRVSGFTEAF

V gene: TRBV28
D gene: NA
J gene: TRBJ2-1
CDR3 protein: ALSAGKGNEQF

V gene: TRBV11-3
D gene: TRBD2
J gene: TRBJ2-3
CDR3 protein: ASSLGLALATQY

V gene: TRBV28
D gene: NA
J gene: TRBJ2-1
CDR3 protein: ASRRDTSSYNEQF